The rows below give T cell receptor beta chains drawn from one sample of a study of T cells in localized non-small cell lung cancer. Using immunoSEQ multiplex PCR, the repertoire was profiled, and TCRdb retains in-frame clones only, with some absent. This table has approximately 70,000 clones, 85% to 90% appearing once. Here the sequenced sample was peripheral blood, taken before any cancer treatment. The receptors here all came from a male donor older than 55 with stage III squamous cell lung carcinoma. The CDR3 runs from the conserved cysteine through the conserved F or W. D genes are given only for firm matches. The size entry is marked missing in some rows and otherwise reads once, few, many or a size class.

J	V	D	size	CDR3	DNA
TRBJ1-2	TRBV6-5	NA	NA	CASSYREPEVDGYTF	TGTGCCAGCAGTTACAGAGAACCAGAAGTGGATGGCTACACCTTC
TRBJ2-3	TRBV5-6	NA	once	CASSAPVGPPDTQYF	TGTGCCAGCAGCGCGCCCGTGGGTCCCCCAGATACGCAGTATTTT
TRBJ2-1	TRBV19	TRBD2	once	CASSILTSGGHNEQFF	TGTGCCAGTAGTATCTTGACCAGCGGGGGGCACAATGAGCAGTTCTTC
TRBJ1-1	TRBV5-4	NA	NA	CASSPAVNTEAFF	TGTGCCAGCAGCCCGGCAGTGAACACTGAAGCTTTCTTT
TRBJ1-4	TRBV5-1	TRBD1	NA	CASSLATGGFEKLFF	TGCGCCAGCAGCTTGGCGACAGGGGGATTCGAAAAACTGTTTTTT
TRBJ2-2	TRBV18	NA	NA	CASSLQENTGELFF	TGTGCCAGCTCCCTCCAAGAGAACACCGGGGAGCTGTTTTTT
TRBJ2-2	TRBV27	NA	NA	CASTLSPRSGSNTGELFF	TGTGCCAGCACCTTATCCCCCCGGAGCGGTTCCAACACCGGGGAGCTGTTTTTT
TRBJ1-2	TRBV7-2	NA	NA	CASSPLTGYGYTF	TGTGCCAGCAGTCCACTGACAGGATACGGCTACACCTTC
TRBJ2-2	TRBV7-9	TRBD1	NA	CASSFRTGRRAGELFF	TGTGCCAGCAGCTTCCGGACAGGGAGAAGGGCCGGGGAGCTGTTTTTT
TRBJ2-3	TRBV19	NA	NA	CASSNTGTDTQYF	TGTGCCAGTAGTAACACAGGGACGGATACGCAGTATTTT
TRBJ1-1	TRBV10-3	NA	NA	CATIPGPKGGMNTEAFF	TGTGCCACTATACCGGGGCCCAAGGGGGGGATGAACACTGAAGCTTTCTTT
TRBJ1-6	TRBV9	NA	NA	CASSVQDYNSPLHF	TGTGCCAGCAGCGTCCAGGATTATAATTCACCCCTCCACTTT
TRBJ2-2	TRBV18	TRBD1	NA	CASSLGTGASNTGELFF	TGTGCCAGCTCACTTGGGACAGGGGCTTCAAACACCGGGGAGCTGTTTTTT
TRBJ1-2	TRBV5-1	TRBD1	NA	CASSLEGAYNYGYTF	TGCGCCAGCAGTCTTGAGGGGGCTTACAACTATGGCTACACCTTC